Listed below are T cell receptor beta chains from one sample, sequenced in a study of T and B cells in COVID-19 patients. TCRdb re-called the multiplex PCR reads through MiXCR, storing one row per CDR3 protein. The sample lists 15,000 to 20,000 distinct CDR3 sequences, 36% occurring once. Material: blood. These receptors originate from a human donor with active COVID-19. CDR3s include the opening cysteine and the closing phenylalanine or tryptophan. D genes are given only for firm matches. The size field is filled for only some rows; it gives once, few, many or a size class.

v_gene: TRBV19
len: 11
abundance: few
j_gene: TRBJ1-2
d_gene: NA
CDR3nt: TGTGCCAGTAGCGGACAGAGTACCGGCACCTTC
CDR3aa: CASSGQSTGTF

v_gene: TRBV6-5
len: 13
abundance: few
j_gene: TRBJ2-3
d_gene: NA
CDR3nt: TGTGTTGCTAGGGACCCGGCGGCAGATACGCAGTATTTT
CDR3aa: CVARDPAADTQYF

v_gene: TRBV7-9
len: 16
abundance: NA
j_gene: TRBJ1-6
d_gene: TRBD1
CDR3nt: TGTGCCAGCAGAGAAGGACAGGGTCGGGGGAATTCACCCCTCCACTTT
CDR3aa: CASREGQGRGNSPLHF

v_gene: TRBV10-3
len: 15
abundance: NA
j_gene: TRBJ2-2
d_gene: TRBD2
CDR3nt: TGTGCCATCTCTCTAGCGGGGGGGATGGCCGGGGAGCTGTTTTTT
CDR3aa: CAISLAGGMAGELFF

v_gene: TRBV19
len: 15
abundance: few
j_gene: TRBJ1-1
d_gene: TRBD1
CDR3nt: TGTGCCAGTAGTTCCAAAGACAGGGGGGACGCTGAAGCTTTCTTT
CDR3aa: CASSSKDRGDAEAFF

v_gene: TRBV20-1
len: 14
abundance: NA
j_gene: TRBJ2-3
d_gene: NA
CDR3nt: TGCAGTGCTAGAGCGCGCACTGCCACAGATACGCAGTATTTT
CDR3aa: CSARARTATDTQYF

v_gene: TRBV10-3
len: 23
abundance: NA
j_gene: TRBJ2-4
d_gene: NA
CDR3nt: TGTGCCATCAGAAGCCAGCCTCCAACTTTACGGACCACGGCTTCTATAGCCAAAAACATTCAGTACTTC
CDR3aa: CAIRSQPPTLRTTASIAKNIQYF

v_gene: TRBV20-1
len: 13
abundance: NA
j_gene: TRBJ1-2
d_gene: NA
CDR3nt: TGCAGTGCTGCCGGGGGGGGAGGCTATGGCTACACCTTC
CDR3aa: CSAAGGGGYGYTF

v_gene: TRBV15
len: 13
abundance: NA
j_gene: TRBJ1-1
d_gene: NA
CDR3nt: TGTGCCACCAGCAGAGTCTTGGCAGATGTAGCTTTCTTT
CDR3aa: CATSRVLADVAFF

v_gene: TRBV6-2/TRBV6-3
len: 13
abundance: few
j_gene: TRBJ1-1
d_gene: NA
CDR3nt: TGTGCCAGCAGTTATGGGGGCATTACTGAAGCTTTCTTT
CDR3aa: CASSYGGITEAFF

v_gene: TRBV29-1
len: 19
abundance: NA
j_gene: TRBJ2-5
d_gene: NA
CDR3nt: TGCAGCGTTGATGGGGCCAGGGGAGTGCGAGGGGGGCCGGGGGAGACCCAGTACTTC
CDR3aa: CSVDGARGVRGGPGETQYF

v_gene: TRBV6-5
len: 14
abundance: few
j_gene: TRBJ1-2
d_gene: NA
CDR3nt: TGTGCCGCCGGGTTTTACGGGACTAACTATGGCTACACCTTC
CDR3aa: CAAGFYGTNYGYTF

v_gene: TRBV6-2/TRBV6-3
len: 14
abundance: NA
j_gene: TRBJ1-5
d_gene: NA
CDR3nt: TGTGCCAGCAATGTCCTCGGAGATAATCAGCCCCAGCATTTT
CDR3aa: CASNVLGDNQPQHF

v_gene: TRBV5-4
len: 17
abundance: NA
j_gene: TRBJ1-4
d_gene: NA
CDR3nt: TGTGCCAGCAGCTTGGTTTCAGGGAGTGGTACTAATGAAAAACTGTTTTTT
CDR3aa: CASSLVSGSGTNEKLFF